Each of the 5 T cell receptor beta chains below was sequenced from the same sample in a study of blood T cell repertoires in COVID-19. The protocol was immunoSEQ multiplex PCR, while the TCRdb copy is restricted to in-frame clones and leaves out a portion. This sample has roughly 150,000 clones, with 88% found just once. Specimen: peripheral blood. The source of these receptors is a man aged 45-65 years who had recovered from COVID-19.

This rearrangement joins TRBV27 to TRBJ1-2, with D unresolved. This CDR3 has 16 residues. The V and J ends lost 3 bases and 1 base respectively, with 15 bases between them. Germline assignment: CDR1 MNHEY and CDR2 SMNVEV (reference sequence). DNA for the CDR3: TGTGCCAGCAGTTTCGGAGGGCAGGATAGTAACTATGGCTACACCTTC. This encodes CASSFGGQDSNYGYTF.

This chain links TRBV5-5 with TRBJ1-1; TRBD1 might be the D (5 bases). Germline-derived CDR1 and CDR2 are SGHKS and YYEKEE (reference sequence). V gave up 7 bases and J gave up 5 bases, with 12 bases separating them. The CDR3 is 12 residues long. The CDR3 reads CASGHLSTEAFF. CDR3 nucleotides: TGTGCCAGCGGACACCTTAGTACTGAAGCTTTCTTT.

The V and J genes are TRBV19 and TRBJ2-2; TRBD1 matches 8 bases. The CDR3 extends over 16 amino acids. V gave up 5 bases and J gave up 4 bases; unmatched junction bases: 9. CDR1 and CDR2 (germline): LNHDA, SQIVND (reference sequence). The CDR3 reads CASSPGQVRSTGELFF. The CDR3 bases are TGTGCCAGTAGTCCGGGACAGGTCCGAAGCACCGGGGAGCTGTTTTTT.

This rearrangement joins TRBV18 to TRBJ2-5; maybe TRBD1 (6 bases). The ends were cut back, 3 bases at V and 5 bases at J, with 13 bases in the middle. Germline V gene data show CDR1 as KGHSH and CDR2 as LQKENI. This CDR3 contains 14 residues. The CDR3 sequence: CASSPLDSVETQYF. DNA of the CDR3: TGTGCCAGCTCACCTTTGGACAGTGTGGAGACCCAGTACTTC.

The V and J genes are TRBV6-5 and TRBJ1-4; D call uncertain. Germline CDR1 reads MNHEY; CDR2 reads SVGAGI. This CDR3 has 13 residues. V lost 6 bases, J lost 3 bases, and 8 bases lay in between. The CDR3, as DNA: TGTGCCAGCAGCACAGTCTCTAATGAAAAACTGTTTTTT. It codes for CASSTVSNEKLFF.